The 21 T cell receptor beta chains reported below all come from one sample, sequenced in a study of human T cells and chemical hapten exposure. TCRdb re-derived calls from the RACE reads in MiXCR, one entry per CDR3 protein. The table shows around 34,000 distinct CDR3 sequences, with roughly 6.4% occurring only once. The time point here: patch test 1, 2 weeks after DPC sensitization. Specified treatment: therapeutic diphenylcyclopropenone sensitization with weekly scalp DPC. Researchers extracted total RNA from unfractionated whole blood. Sample: whole blood, taken in connection with sensitization to the hapten diphenylcyclopropenone (DPC). These receptors were obtained from a woman in her thirties with alopecia areata. Some clones in this sample may be carry-over from other donors' samples.

J is TRBJ2-3 and V is TRBV28; 12 bases are shared with TRBD2. The CDR3 is made up of 19 amino acids. Germline V gene data show CDR1 as MDHEN and CDR2 as SYDVKM. V trimming: 5 bases; J trimming: 3 bases; junction bases outside the gene matches: 15. The CDR3 sequence is CASSPTGLGGTSGTDTQYF. DNA of the CDR3: TGTGCCAGCAGTCCAACCGGGTTGGGCGGGACTAGCGGGACAGATACGCAGTATTTT. The whole variable domain, filled in from reference TRBV28 and TRBJ2-3, reads DVKVTQSSRYLVKRTGEKVFLECVQDMDHENMFWYRQDPGLGLRLIYFSYDVKMKEKGDIPEGYSVSREKKERFSLILESASTNQTSMYLCASSPTGLGGTSGTDTQYFGPGTRLTVL.

This clonotype was observed at least ten times. V gene TRBV29-1 combines with J gene TRBJ2-1, with 11 bases identical to TRBD2. V shed 0 bases, J shed 4 bases, and the junction held 5 bases outside the gene matches. The CDR3 extends over 16 amino acids. Germline CDR1 reads SQVTM; CDR2 reads ANQGSEA. The CDR3 loop reads CSVEDLAGGTYNEQFF. The CDR3 DNA follows: TGCAGCGTTGAAGACCTAGCGGGGGGAACTTACAATGAGCAGTTCTTC.

This clonotype came up many times. CDR3 amino acids: CSARERGPDTQYF. The CDR3 nucleotides are TGCAGTGCTAGAGAGCGGGGGCCAGATACGCAGTATTTT. V gene TRBV20-1 combines with J gene TRBJ2-3, with D maybe TRBD2 (7 bases). There are 13 residues in the CDR3. V was trimmed by 0 bases and J by 4 bases, leaving 8 bases between them. The germline V gene encodes CDR1 DFQATT and CDR2 SNEGSKA (reference sequence).

V usage is TRBV3-1 and J usage is TRBJ2-1; D unresolved. In germline, CDR1 is LGHDT, CDR2 YNNKEL (reference sequence). The V end lost 1 base, the J end lost 6 bases, and 7 bases lay between the germline ends. The CDR3 runs 13 residues. CDR3 DNA sequence: TGTGCCAGCAGCCAAGTTTCGGGCAATGAGCAGTTCTTC. Residues: CASSQVSGNEQFF.

This clonotype has at least ten counts. This chain joins TRBV7-2 and TRBJ2-1, with 9 bases lining up with TRBD2. The CDR3 runs to 13 residues. CDR1 SGHTA and CDR2 FQGNSA come from the germline V gene. The V and J ends lost 0 bases and 15 bases, in that order; junction bases with no gene match: 6. The CDR3 protein is CASSLAERGVRFF. The DNA of the CDR3 is TGTGCCAGCAGCTTAGCGGAGCGGGGGGTACGGTTCTTC.

This clonotype showed up many times. The chain employs TRBV20-1 and TRBJ1-2, with TRBD1 identical over 7 bases. The CDR3 spans 12 residues. Germline CDR1 reads DFQATT; CDR2 reads SNEGSKA (reference sequence). J lost 4 bases, V lost 3 bases, and 2 bases had no gene match. CDR3 sequence reads: CSASGTAYGYTF. CDR3 coding DNA: TGCAGTGCTAGTGGGACAGCCTATGGCTACACCTTC.

This clonotype has ten or more counts. The V call is TRBV6-6, the J call TRBJ2-7; D is possibly TRBD1 or TRBD2 (5 bases each). The CDR3 length is 16 residues. V was clipped by 1 base and J by 0 bases, with 13 bases between them. Germline V gene lookup returns CDR1 MNHNY and CDR2 SVGAGI (reference sequence). The CDR3 sequence is CASSYFGAPPSYEQYF. The CDR3 DNA reads TGTGCCAGCAGTTACTTCGGGGCACCTCCCTCCTACGAGCAGTACTTC.

The chain couples TRBV7-2 to TRBJ2-7; D perhaps matches TRBD1 (6 bases). The CDR3 is 13 residues long. The V end was cut by 4 bases, the J end by 3 bases, with 10 bases between. The germline CDR1 and CDR2 sequences are SGHTA and FQGNSA. In DNA form, the CDR3 reads TGTGCCAGCAGCTACAGGGAAAACTACGAGCAGTACTTC. This translates into CASSYRENYEQYF.

The chain combines TRBV10-3 with TRBJ2-3, with 14 bases that match TRBD2. The V and J ends lost 9 bases and 7 bases, in that order; junction bases with no gene match: 3. This CDR3 has 13 residues. Germline-derived CDR1 and CDR2 are ENHRY and SYGVKD. CDR3 nucleotide sequence: TGTGCCATTGGGACTAGCGGGGGAAATACGCAGTATTTT. It yields the protein CAIGTSGGNTQYF.

This clonotype was counted a few times. The chain carries TRBV20-1 and TRBJ1-1; a weak D match, TRBD1 (5 bases). V lost 2 bases and J lost 3, with 10 bases in between. The germline CDR1 and CDR2 sequences are DFQATT and SNEGSKA (reference sequence). The CDR3 spans 13 residues. CDR3 nucleotide sequence: TGCAGTGCTAGAAGGGGCATAGACACTGAAGCTTTCTTT. Protein: CSARRGIDTEAFF.

This chain joins TRBV3-1 and TRBJ2-7; weak D call: TRBD1 (6 bases). Trimming cost V 3 bases and J 3 bases, with 12 bases left between them. Germline CDR1 LGHDT, CDR2 YNNKEL (reference sequence). This CDR3 comprises 14 residues. In DNA form, the CDR3 reads TGTGCCAGCAGCCAGGGCCGGACAGTCTACGAGCAGTACTTC. Its translation: CASSQGRTVYEQYF.

This chain uses TRBV5-1 with TRBJ2-1; a weak D match, TRBD2 (5 bases). Germline assignment: CDR1 SGHRS and CDR2 YFSETQ. This CDR3 comprises 13 residues. Trimming removed 2 bases at V and 10 bases at J, with 13 bases between. CDR3 DNA sequence: TGCGCCAGCAGCTTACATGCGAGGGCAGAGCAGTTCTTC. It is translated as CASSLHARAEQFF.

This clonotype came up many times. V and J are TRBV28 and TRBJ2-7; D gene ambiguous. This CDR3 has 14 amino acids. Germline assignment: CDR1 MDHEN and CDR2 SYDVKM. Trimming took off 3 bases at V and 1 base at J, with 10 bases between the two ends. For the CDR3, the DNA is TGTGCCAGCAGTTTTGAGACACCATCCTACGAGCAGTACTTC. This gives the protein CASSFETPSYEQYF.

A few counts support this clonotype. The CDR3 sequence: CASSRRDRDIQYF. CDR3 in DNA: TGTGCCAGCAGCCGCCGGGACAGGGACATTCAGTACTTC. The rearrangement uses TRBV12-3 or TRBV12-4 and TRBJ2-4, with 9 bases that match TRBD1. CDR3 size: 13 residues. V lost 6 bases, J lost 8 bases, and 5 bases stayed unmatched.

This clonotype was seen many times. The rearrangement joins TRBV6-1 to TRBJ2-7; D is perhaps TRBD1 (6 bases). Trimming cost V 7 bases and J 0 bases, with 16 bases left between them. CDR3 length equals 15 residues. Germline V gives CDR1 MNHNS, CDR2 SASEGT. This CDR3 is CASKKQGPSSYEQYF. CDR3 sequence (DNA): TGTGCCAGCAAGAAACAGGGCCCGAGCTCCTACGAGCAGTACTTC.

The chain joins TRBV20-1 to TRBJ1-6; 9 nucleotides align to TRBD1. This CDR3 has 17 residues. Germline loops: CDR1 DFQATT, CDR2 SNEGSKA (reference sequence). J gave up 5 bases and V 3 bases, and 11 bases lay outside the gene matches. Here the CDR3 DNA reads TGCAGTGCTAGGGGGACAGGGTCAAATGGCGATAATTCACCCCTCCACTTT. It yields the protein CSARGTGSNGDNSPLHF.

The chain uses TRBV7-2 and TRBJ2-1, with D possibly matching TRBD1 (6 bases). CDR1 is SGHTA and CDR2 is FQGNSA in the germline V gene. This CDR3 region has 15 residues. V was shortened by 5 bases and J by 6 bases, with 17 bases between the two germline ends. The CDR3 region has the DNA TGTGCCAGCAGCCTAGTGGTGGGGGCCTCCAATGAGCAGTTCTTC. This sequence encodes CASSLVVGASNEQFF.

For the CDR3, the DNA is TGTGCCAGCAGCTTGGCCCCAGGGAATGAAAAACTGTTTTTT. This encodes CASSLAPGNEKLFF. The chain couples TRBV5-5 to TRBJ1-4; a weak D match, TRBD1 (5 bases). V lost 0 bases, J lost 5 bases, and 8 bases lay in between. The CDR3 is 14 amino acids. Germline V gene data show CDR1 as SGHKS and CDR2 as YYEKEE (reference sequence).

This clonotype has a count of ten or more. The chain couples TRBV7-9 to TRBJ2-6; 7 bases map to TRBD1. The CDR3 length is 17 residues. The germline V gene has CDR1 SEHNR and CDR2 FQNEAQ (reference sequence). With V trimmed by 5 bases and J by 0 bases, 7 bases remained unmatched. CDR3: CASSDWTGGSGANVLTF. The CDR3, as DNA: TGTGCCAGCAGCGACTGGACAGGTGGCTCTGGGGCCAACGTCCTGACTTTC. Based on the CDR3 plus reference TRBV7-9 and TRBJ2-6, the full variable domain is DTGVSQNPRHKITKRGQNVTFRCDPISEHNRLYWYRQTLGQGPEFLTYFQNEAQLEKSRLLSDRFSAERPKGSFSTLEIQRTEQGDSAMYLCASSDWTGGSGANVLTFGAGSRLTVL.

This clonotype was detected a few times. The chain recombines TRBV10-2 with TRBJ2-6; D not resolved. Trimming took 6 bases from V and 2 from J, leaving 23 bases between them. CDR3 length equals 19 residues. Germline CDR1 and CDR2: WSHSY and SAAADI. The CDR3 DNA reads as TGCGCCAGCAGCTTAAATATCATTGGAGCCGCTACTGGGGCCAACGTCCTGACTTTC. As protein: CASSLNIIGAATGANVLTF.

This clonotype was counted between two and nine times. This chain joins TRBV3-1 and TRBJ2-7; 8 bases align to TRBD2. The length of the CDR3 is 16 residues. The V gene end was trimmed by 1 base and the J gene end by 7 bases; junction bases not matched to a gene: 12. CDR1 LGHDT and CDR2 YNNKEL come from the germline V gene (reference sequence). CDR3 region: CASSQGGGPETGEQYF. The CDR3 nucleotides read TGTGCCAGCAGCCAAGGCGGGGGGCCCGAGACGGGGGAGCAGTACTTC.